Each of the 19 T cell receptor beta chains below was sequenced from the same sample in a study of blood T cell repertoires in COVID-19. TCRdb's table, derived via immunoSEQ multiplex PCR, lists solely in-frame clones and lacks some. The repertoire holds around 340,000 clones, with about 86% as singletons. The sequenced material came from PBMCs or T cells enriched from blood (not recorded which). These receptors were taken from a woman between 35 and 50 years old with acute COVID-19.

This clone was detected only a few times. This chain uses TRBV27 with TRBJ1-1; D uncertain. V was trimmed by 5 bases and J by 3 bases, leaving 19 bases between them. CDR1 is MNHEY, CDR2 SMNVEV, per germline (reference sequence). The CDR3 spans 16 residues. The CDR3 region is CASSPLSLKRHTEAFF. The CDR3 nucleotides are TGTGCCAGCAGTCCCCTCTCCCTTAAGAGGCACACTGAAGCTTTCTTT.

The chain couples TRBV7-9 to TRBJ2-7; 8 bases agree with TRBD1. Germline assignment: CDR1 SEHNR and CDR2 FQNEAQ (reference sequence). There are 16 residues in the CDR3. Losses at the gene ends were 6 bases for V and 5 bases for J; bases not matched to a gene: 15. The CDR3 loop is CASRAPIRGRIDEQYF. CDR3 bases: TGTGCCAGCAGAGCCCCGATCAGGGGGCGAATAGACGAGCAGTACTTC.

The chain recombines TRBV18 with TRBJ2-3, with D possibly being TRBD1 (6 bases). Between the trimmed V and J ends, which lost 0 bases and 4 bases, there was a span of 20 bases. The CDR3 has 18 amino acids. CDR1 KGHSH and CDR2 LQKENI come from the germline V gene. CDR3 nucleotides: TGTGCCAGCTCACCACCGGGGTGGGGCAGGGGAGTCCCAGATACGCAGTATTTT. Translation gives CASSPPGWGRGVPDTQYF.

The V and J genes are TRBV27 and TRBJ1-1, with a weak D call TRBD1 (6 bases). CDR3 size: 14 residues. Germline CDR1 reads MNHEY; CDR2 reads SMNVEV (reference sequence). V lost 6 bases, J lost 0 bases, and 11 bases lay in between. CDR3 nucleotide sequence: TGTGCCAGCAGCCCTTCAGGGGTGAACACTGAAGCTTTCTTT. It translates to CASSPSGVNTEAFF.

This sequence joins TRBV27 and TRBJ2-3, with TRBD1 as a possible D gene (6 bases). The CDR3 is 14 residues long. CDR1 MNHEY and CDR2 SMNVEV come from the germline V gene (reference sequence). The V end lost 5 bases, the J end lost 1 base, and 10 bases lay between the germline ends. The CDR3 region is CASSGGRGTDTQYF. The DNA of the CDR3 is TGTGCCAGCAGTGGGGGCAGGGGCACAGATACGCAGTATTTT.

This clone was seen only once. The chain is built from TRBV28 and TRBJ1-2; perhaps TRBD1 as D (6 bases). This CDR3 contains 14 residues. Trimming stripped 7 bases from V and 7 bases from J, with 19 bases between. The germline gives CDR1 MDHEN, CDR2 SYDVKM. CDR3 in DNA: TGTGCCAGCACCATTCCAGGGGCTTCGGGTGGCTACACCTTC. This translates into CASTIPGASGGYTF.

CDR3 sequence reads: CASSPLLMGAAFF. CDR3 nucleotide sequence: TGTGCCAGCAGCCCCCTACTCATGGGAGCAGCTTTCTTT. V usage is TRBV3-1 (or the pseudogene TRBV3-2) and J usage is TRBJ1-1, with D unresolved. V was clipped by 4 bases and J by 10 bases, with 16 bases between them. CDR3 length equals 13 residues. Germline V CDR1 and CDR2: LGHDT, YNNKEL (reference sequence).

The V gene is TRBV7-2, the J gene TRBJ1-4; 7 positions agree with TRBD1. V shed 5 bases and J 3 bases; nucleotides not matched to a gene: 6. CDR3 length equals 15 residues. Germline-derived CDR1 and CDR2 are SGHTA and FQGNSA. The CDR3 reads CASSLRTGPNEKLFF. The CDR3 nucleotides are TGTGCCAGCAGCCTCCGGACAGGTCCTAATGAAAAACTGTTTTTT.

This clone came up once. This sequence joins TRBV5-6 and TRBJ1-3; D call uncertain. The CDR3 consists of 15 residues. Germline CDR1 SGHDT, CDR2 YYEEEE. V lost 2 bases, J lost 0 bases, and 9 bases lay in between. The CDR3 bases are TGTGCCAGCAGCTTCCAGGTCTACTCTGGAAACACCATATATTTT. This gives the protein CASSFQVYSGNTIYF.

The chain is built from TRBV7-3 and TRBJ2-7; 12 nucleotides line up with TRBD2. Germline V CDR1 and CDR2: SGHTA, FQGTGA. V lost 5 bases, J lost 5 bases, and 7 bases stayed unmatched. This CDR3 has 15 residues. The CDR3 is CASSPTSGRYDEQYF. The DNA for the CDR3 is TGTGCCAGCAGCCCGACTAGCGGGAGATATGACGAGCAGTACTTC.

This CDR3 reads CASSPRGTYEQYF. CDR3 DNA: TGTGCCAGCTCACCCAGGGGCACCTACGAGCAGTACTTC. The chain employs TRBV18 and TRBJ2-7, with D perhaps matching TRBD1 (6 bases). CDR3 length equals 13 residues. CDR1 and CDR2 (germline): KGHSH, LQKENI. V lost 3 bases and J 2 bases, leaving 8 bases between the germline ends.

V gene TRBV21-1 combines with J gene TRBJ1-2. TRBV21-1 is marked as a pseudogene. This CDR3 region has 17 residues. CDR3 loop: CASSMAESGGFKYGYTF. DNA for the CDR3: TGTGCCAGCAGCATGGCAGAGTCGGGAGGGTTTAAGTATGGCTACACCTTC.

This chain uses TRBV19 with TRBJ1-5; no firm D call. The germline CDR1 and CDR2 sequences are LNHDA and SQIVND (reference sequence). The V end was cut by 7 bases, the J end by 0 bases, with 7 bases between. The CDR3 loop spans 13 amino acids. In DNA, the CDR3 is TGTGCCAGTAACACGATTAGCAATCAGCCCCAGCATTTT. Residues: CASNTISNQPQHF.

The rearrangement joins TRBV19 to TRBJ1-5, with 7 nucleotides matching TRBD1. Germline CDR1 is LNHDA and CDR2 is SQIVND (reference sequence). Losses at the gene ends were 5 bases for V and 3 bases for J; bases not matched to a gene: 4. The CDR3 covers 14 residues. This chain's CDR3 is CASSQTGYNQPQHF. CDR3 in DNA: TGTGCCAGTAGTCAGACAGGGTACAATCAGCCCCAGCATTTT.

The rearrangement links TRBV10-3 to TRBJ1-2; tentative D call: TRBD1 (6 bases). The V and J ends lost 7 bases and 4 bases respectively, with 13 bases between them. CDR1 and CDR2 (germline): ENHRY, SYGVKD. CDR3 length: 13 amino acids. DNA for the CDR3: TGTGCCATCACCGAGGACAGCCGCTATGGCTACACCTTC. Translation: CAITEDSRYGYTF.

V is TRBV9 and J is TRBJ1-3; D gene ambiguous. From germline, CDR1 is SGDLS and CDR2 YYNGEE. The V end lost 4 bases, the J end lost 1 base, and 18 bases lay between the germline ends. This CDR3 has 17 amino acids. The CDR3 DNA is TGTGCCAGCAGCCCGAGTCCCTTCTACGGGTCTGGAAACACCATATATTTT. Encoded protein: CASSPSPFYGSGNTIYF.

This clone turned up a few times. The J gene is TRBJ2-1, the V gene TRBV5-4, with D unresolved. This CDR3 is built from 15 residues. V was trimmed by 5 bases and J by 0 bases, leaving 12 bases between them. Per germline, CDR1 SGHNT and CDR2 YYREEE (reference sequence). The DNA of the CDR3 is TGTGCCAGCAGACCGAGAGAAAACTCCTACAATGAGCAGTTCTTC. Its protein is CASRPRENSYNEQFF.

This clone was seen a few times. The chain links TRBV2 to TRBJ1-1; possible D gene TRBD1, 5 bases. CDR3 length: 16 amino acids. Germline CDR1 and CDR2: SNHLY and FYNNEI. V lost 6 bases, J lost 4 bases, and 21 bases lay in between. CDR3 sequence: CASRPGGRGGGTEAFF. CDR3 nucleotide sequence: TGTGCCAGCAGGCCCGGGGGACGGGGAGGAGGCACTGAAGCTTTCTTT.

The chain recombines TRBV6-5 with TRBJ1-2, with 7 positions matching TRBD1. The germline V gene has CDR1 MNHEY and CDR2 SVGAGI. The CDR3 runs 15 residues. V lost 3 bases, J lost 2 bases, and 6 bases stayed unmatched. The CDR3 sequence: CASSYSGTDNYGYTF. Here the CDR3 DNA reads TGTGCCAGCAGTTATTCCGGGACAGACAACTATGGCTACACCTTC.